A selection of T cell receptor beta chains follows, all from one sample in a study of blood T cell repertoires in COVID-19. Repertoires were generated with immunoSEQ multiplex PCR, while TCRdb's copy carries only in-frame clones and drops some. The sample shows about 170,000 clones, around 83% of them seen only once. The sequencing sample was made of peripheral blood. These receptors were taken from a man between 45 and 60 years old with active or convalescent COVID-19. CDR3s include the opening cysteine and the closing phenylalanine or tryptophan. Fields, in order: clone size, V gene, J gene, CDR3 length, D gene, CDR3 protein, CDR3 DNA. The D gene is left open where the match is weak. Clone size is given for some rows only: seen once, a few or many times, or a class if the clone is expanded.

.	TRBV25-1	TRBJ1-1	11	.	CASRGSGFAFF	TGTGCCAGCAGGGGTTCAGGGTTCGCTTTCTTT
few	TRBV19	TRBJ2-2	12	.	CASSISPGELFF	TGTGCCAGTAGTATAAGCCCCGGGGAGCTGTTTTTT
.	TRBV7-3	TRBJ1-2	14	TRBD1	CASSSRGFQDGYTF	TGTGCCAGCAGCTCCAGGGGGTTTCAAGATGGCTACACCTTC
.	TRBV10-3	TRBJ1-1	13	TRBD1	CAISVQGGTEAFF	TGTGCCATCAGTGTTCAGGGGGGCACTGAAGCTTTCTTT
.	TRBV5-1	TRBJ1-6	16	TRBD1	CASSLFWDRGNSPLHF	TGCGCCAGCAGCTTGTTTTGGGACAGGGGTAATTCACCCCTCCACTTT
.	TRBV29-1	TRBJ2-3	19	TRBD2	CSVEEGLAGGTGGTDTQYF	TGCAGCGTTGAAGAGGGCCTTGCGGGAGGTACGGGGGGCACAGATACGCAGTATTTT
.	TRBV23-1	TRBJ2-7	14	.	CASSHPPGSYEQYF	TGCGCCAGCAGTCATCCTCCCGGGTCCTACGAGCAGTACTTC
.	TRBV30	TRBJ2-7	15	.	CAWSTLRGPSYEQYF	TGTGCCTGGAGTACCCTTCGCGGGCCCTCCTACGAGCAGTACTTC
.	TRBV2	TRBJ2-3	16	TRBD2	CASSSRTSGGTDTQYF	TGTGCCAGCAGTTCTAGGACTAGCGGGGGCACAGATACGCAGTATTTT
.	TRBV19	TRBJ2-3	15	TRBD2	CASSRGGGGTDTQYF	TGTGCCAGTAGTAGGGGCGGGGGAGGCACAGATACGCAGTATTTT
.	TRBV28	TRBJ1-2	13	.	CASKPGGIGGYTF	TGTGCCAGCAAACCGGGGGGTATAGGTGGCTACACCTTC
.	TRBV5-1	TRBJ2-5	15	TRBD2	CASSELRAGVETQYF	TGCGCCAGCAGTGAGCTTAGAGCGGGGGTTGAGACCCAGTACTTC
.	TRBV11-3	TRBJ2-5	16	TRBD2	CASSSRLAGLGETQYF	TGTGCCAGCAGCTCCCGACTAGCGGGGCTGGGAGAGACCCAGTACTTC
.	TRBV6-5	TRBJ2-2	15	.	CASTTNAGRTGELFF	TGTGCCAGCACTACCAATGCGGGGCGCACCGGGGAGCTGTTTTTT
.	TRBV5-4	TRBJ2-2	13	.	CASRPGNTGELFF	TGTGCCAGCAGGCCAGGAAACACCGGGGAGCTGTTTTTT
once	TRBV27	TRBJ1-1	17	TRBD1	CASSPSGTGGYRTEAFF	TGTGCCAGCAGTCCATCCGGGACAGGGGGCTATCGGACTGAAGCTTTCTTT
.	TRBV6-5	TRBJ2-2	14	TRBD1	CASRRTGGTGELFF	TGTGCCAGCAGGCGGACAGGTGGCACCGGGGAGCTGTTTTTT
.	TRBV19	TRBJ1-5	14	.	CASSIRGSNQPQHF	TGTGCCAGTAGTATAAGGGGTAGCAATCAGCCCCAGCATTTT
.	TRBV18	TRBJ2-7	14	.	CASSPLGEWYEQYF	TGTGCCAGCTCACCTCTAGGGGAATGGTACGAGCAGTACTTC
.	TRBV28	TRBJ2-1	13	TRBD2	CATRTSGRNEQFF	TGTGCCACTAGGACTAGCGGGAGAAATGAGCAGTTCTTC
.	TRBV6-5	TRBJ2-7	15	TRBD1	CASRTTGGSSYEQYF	TGTGCCAGCAGGACAACAGGGGGGAGCTCCTACGAGCAGTACTTC
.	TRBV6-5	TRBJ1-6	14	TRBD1	CASNSGTDNSPLHF	TGTGCCAGCAATTCCGGGACAGATAATTCACCCCTCCACTTT
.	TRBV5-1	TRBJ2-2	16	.	CASSSRAARGTGELFF	TGCGCCAGCAGCTCTCGGGCCGCTCGGGGAACCGGGGAGCTGTTTTTT
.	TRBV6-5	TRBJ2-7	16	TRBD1	CASSSSSGQGETGQYF	TGTGCCAGCAGTTCGAGCTCGGGACAGGGGGAAACCGGGCAGTACTTC
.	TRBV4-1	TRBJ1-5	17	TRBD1	CASSQALDRGNGQPQHF	TGCGCCAGCAGCCAAGCCCTGGACAGGGGCAACGGTCAGCCCCAGCATTTT
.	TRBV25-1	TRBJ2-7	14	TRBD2	CASSGTSGSVEQYF	TGTGCCAGCAGTGGGACTAGCGGGAGTGTGGAGCAGTACTTC
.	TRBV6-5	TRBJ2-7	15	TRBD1	CASPPPGQSSYEQYF	TGTGCCAGCCCACCTCCGGGACAGTCTTCCTACGAGCAGTACTTC
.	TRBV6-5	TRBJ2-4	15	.	CASSYSGIAKNIQYF	TGTGCCAGCAGTTACTCCGGGATAGCCAAAAACATTCAGTACTTC
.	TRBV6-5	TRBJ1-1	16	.	CASSSDSHGMNTEAFF	TGTGCCAGCAGTTCGGACAGCCACGGAATGAACACTGAAGCTTTCTTT
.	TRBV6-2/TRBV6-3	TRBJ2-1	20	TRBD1	CASSRQTGGPKKKLNNEQFF	TGTGCCAGCAGCCGACAGACAGGGGGCCCCAAGAAAAAACTAAACAATGAGCAGTTCTTC
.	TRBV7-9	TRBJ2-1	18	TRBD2	CASSYRGGAYSSYNEQFF	TGTGCCAGCAGCTACCGCGGGGGGGCCTATAGCTCCTACAATGAGCAGTTCTTC
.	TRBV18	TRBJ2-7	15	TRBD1	CASSPTGGYRNEQYF	TGTGCCAGCTCACCAACAGGGGGCTACCGGAACGAGCAGTACTTC
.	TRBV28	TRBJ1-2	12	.	CASSGRDYGYTF	TGTGCCAGCAGCGGCAGGGATTATGGCTACACCTTC
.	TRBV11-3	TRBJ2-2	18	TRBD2	CASSPWIKREADTGELFF	TGTGCCAGCAGCCCGTGGATCAAGCGGGAGGCCGACACCGGGGAGCTGTTTTTT
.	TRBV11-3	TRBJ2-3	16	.	CASSLGGAGYTDTQYF	TGTGCCAGCAGCTTAGGTGGGGCAGGGTACACAGATACGCAGTATTTT
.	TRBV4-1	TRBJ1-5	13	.	CASSQEPGQPQHF	TGCGCCAGCAGCCAAGAGCCGGGTCAGCCCCAGCATTTT
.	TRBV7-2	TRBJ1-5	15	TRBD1	CASSPGGQLNQPQHF	TGTGCCAGCAGCCCCGGGGGACAGCTCAATCAGCCCCAGCATTTT
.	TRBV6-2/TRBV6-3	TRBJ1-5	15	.	CASGPGRLSGQPQHF	TGTGCCAGCGGCCCGGGTCGGTTGTCGGGTCAGCCCCAGCATTTT
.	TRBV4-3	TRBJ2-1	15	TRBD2	CASSQRLAGANEQFF	TGCGCCAGCAGCCAAAGACTAGCGGGAGCTAATGAGCAGTTCTTC
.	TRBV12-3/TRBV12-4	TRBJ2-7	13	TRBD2	CASMNWGGYEQYF	TGTGCCAGCATGAATTGGGGGGGTTACGAGCAGTACTTC
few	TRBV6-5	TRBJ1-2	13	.	CASSYNRNYGYTF	TGTGCCAGCAGTTACAACAGGAACTATGGCTACACCTTC
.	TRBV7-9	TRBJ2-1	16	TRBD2	CASSNEWTSKYNEQFF	TGTGCCAGCAGCAACGAGTGGACTAGCAAGTACAATGAGCAGTTCTTC
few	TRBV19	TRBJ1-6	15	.	CASSMGGRRVGGLHF	TGTGCCAGTAGTATGGGAGGAAGGCGAGTAGGTGGACTCCACTTT
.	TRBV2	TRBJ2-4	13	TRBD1	CASKGTGRNIQYF	TGTGCCAGCAAGGGGACAGGTCGGAACATTCAGTACTTC
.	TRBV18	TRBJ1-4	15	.	CASSPSAGGGEKLFF	TGTGCCAGCTCACCATCAGCCGGGGGAGGTGAAAAACTGTTTTTT
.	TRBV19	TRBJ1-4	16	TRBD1	CASSIGTGGADEKLFF	TGTGCCAGTAGTATTGGGACAGGGGGCGCGGATGAAAAACTGTTTTTT
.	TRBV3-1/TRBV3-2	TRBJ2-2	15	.	CASSPPSANTGELFF	TGTGCCAGCAGCCCCCCTTCGGCGAACACCGGGGAGCTGTTTTTT
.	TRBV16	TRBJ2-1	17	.	CASSQSLLVGHYNEQFF	TGTGCCAGCAGCCAATCCTTATTAGTAGGACATTACAATGAGCAGTTCTTC
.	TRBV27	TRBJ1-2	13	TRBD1	CASRRDSHYGYTF	TGTGCCAGCAGACGGGACAGCCACTATGGCTACACCTTC
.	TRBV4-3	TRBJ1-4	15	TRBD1	CASSQAGTGSEKLFF	TGCGCCAGCAGCCAAGCAGGGACAGGGAGCGAAAAACTGTTTTTT
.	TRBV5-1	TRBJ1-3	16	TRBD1	CASRRDRGLSGNTIYF	TGCGCCAGCAGAAGAGACAGGGGTCTCTCTGGAAACACCATATATTTT